A single sample is the source of the 7 T cell receptor beta chains below, sequenced in a study of metastatic and nonmetastatic thyroid tumors. TCRdb re-called the PCR reads with MiXCR. Of about 24,000 clones in the sample, around 15% were seen once. Thyroid surgery was performed in patients who had received no treatment beforehand. Material for sequencing was blood. These receptors came from a female donor with papillary thyroid cancer or a benign thyroid nodule (not recorded which). Some clones in this sample may be carry-over from other donors' samples.

This clone was seen repeatedly, ten times or more. The chain joins TRBV28 to TRBJ1-2; possibly TRBD1 for D (6 bases). Trimming took off 10 bases at V and 1 base at J, with 13 bases between the two ends. CDR1 MDHEN and CDR2 SYDVKM come from the germline V gene. This CDR3 has 13 amino acids. This CDR3 reads CANRPQGNYGYTF. The DNA of the CDR3 is TGTGCCAACAGGCCACAGGGTAACTATGGCTACACCTTC.

By its share, this clone is medium-sized. The V call is TRBV30, the J call TRBJ2-7; TRBD2 agrees at 7 bases. The V and J ends lost 5 bases and 5 bases, in that order; junction bases with no gene match: 0. CDR1 and CDR2 (germline): GTSNPN, SVGIG (reference sequence). The CDR3 consists of 10 residues. CDR3 region: CAWGGDEQYF. The CDR3 nucleotides are TGTGCCTGGGGGGGGGACGAGCAGTACTTC. The variable domain in full, with the rest retrieved from reference TRBV30 and TRBJ2-7, is SQTIHQWPATLVQPVGSPLSLECTVEGTSNPNLYWYRQAAGRGLQLLFYSVGIGQISSEVPQNLSASRPQDRQFILSSKKLLLSDSGFYLCAWGGDEQYFGPGTRLTVT.

This clone was counted between two and nine times. One end of the junction fails to match germline, which may point to a read error. V gene TRBV15 combines with J gene TRBJ2-7, with 9 bases that match TRBD2. The CDR3 is 14 amino acids. Germline assignment: CDR1 LNHNV and CDR2 YYDKDF (reference sequence). The CDR3 loop reads CASSLAGEYYEQYF. CDR3 DNA: TGTGCCAGCAGCTTAGCGGGGGAGTACTACGAGCAGTACTTC.

This clone was counted at least ten times. This chain uses TRBV27 with TRBJ2-1; D is perhaps TRBD1 or TRBD2 (5 bases each). The germline gives CDR1 MNHEY, CDR2 SMNVEV (reference sequence). Trimming removed 4 bases from V and 9 bases from J, with 13 bases in between. The CDR3 consists of 13 residues. CDR3 residues: CASSSHRDGEQFF. The CDR3 DNA is TGTGCCAGCAGTTCCCACCGGGACGGTGAGCAGTTCTTC.

This clone was detected many times. This may arise from a read error, as a much more abundant clone is one base away. This chain joins TRBV11-2 and TRBJ2-7, with 9 bases matching TRBD1. The CDR3 spans 14 residues. J gave up 9 bases and V 2 bases, and 8 bases lay outside the gene matches. Germline values: CDR1 SGHAT, CDR2 FQNNGV. CDR3 in DNA: TGTGCCAGCAGCTTAAGAACAGGGGGCGTCGGGCAGTACTTC. Translated, it gives CASSLRTGGVGQYF.

This clone was detected ten times or more. This sequence joins TRBV28 and TRBJ2-7; maybe TRBD2 (6 bases). Trimming removed 5 bases at V and 4 bases at J, with 15 bases between. Germline V CDR1 and CDR2: MDHEN, SYDVKM. This CDR3 comprises 14 residues. The CDR3 here is CASSPSGVIYEQYF. The CDR3 DNA is TGTGCCAGCAGTCCTTCGGGGGTAATTTACGAGCAGTACTTC.

The J gene is TRBJ2-7, the V gene TRBV6-1; 7 bases line up with TRBD1. V shed 6 bases and J 3 bases; nucleotides not matched to a gene: 8. Germline CDR1 reads MNHNS; CDR2 reads SASEGT. The CDR3 runs 14 residues. DNA of the CDR3: TGTGCCAGCAGCCCTCGGACAGGTTTCTACGAGCAGTACTTC. Translated, it gives CASSPRTGFYEQYF.